This TCR beta chain appears in the sequencing data of a study of cytomegalovirus exposure and HLA in healthy donors. Regarding this clone: Its antigen is currently unknown.

Notes on the study in general: For most TCR beta V segments, an earlier analysis put the productive rate at about 90% or about 30% of the time. Clonal expansion was found to be greater in HLA-associated TCR beta chains than in equally common others in a later analysis.

PCR involved 60 Vbeta and 13 Jbeta primers. Here immunoSEQ multiplex PCR was the method, and the copy in TCRdb shows in-frame clones only, minus some. The data hold over 150,000 clones, with about 63% observed a single time. Material for sequencing was PBMCs. This sequence was found in a woman in her thirties or forties in good health and CMV-seropositive.

Here the CDR3 DNA reads TGTGCCAGCAGGGCCGGGGTCCCTGACATAAGAATAGGAAACACCATATATTTT. It encodes CASRAGVPDIRIGNTIYF. The rearrangement joins TRBV7-9 to TRBJ1-3; D is unresolved. The CDR3 runs 18 residues. Germline CDR1 reads SEHNR; CDR2 reads FQNEAQ (reference sequence). V shed 6 bases and J shed 4 bases, with 25 bases lying between them.